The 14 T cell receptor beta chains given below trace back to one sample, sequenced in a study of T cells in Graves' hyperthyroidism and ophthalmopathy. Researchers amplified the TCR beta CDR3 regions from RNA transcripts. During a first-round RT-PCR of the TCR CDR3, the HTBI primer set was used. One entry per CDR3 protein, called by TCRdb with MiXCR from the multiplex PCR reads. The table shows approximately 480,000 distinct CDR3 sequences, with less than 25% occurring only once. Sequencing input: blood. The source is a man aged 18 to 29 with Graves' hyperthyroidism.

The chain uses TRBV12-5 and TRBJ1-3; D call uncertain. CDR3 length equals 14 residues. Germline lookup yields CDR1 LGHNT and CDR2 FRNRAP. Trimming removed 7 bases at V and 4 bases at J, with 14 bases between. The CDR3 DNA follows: TGTGCTAGTGCCATTTCGGGAGAAGGAAACACCATATATTTT. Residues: CASAISGEGNTIYF.

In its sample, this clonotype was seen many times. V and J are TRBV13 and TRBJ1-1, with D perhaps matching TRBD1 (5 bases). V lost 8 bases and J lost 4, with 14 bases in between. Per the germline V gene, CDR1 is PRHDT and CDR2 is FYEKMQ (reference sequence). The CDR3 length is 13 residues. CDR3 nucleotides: TGTGCCAGCGGCGGGAGGGGTAGCACTGAAGCTTTCTTT. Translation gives CASGGRGSTEAFF.

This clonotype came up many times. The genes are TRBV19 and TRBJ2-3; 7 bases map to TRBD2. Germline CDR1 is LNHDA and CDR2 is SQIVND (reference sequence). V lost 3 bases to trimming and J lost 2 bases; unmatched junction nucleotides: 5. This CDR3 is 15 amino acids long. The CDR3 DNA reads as TGTGCCAGTAGTATCCGCGGGGGTCCCACAGATACGCAGTATTTT. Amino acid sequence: CASSIRGGPTDTQYF.

This CDR3 reads CASSPQGAVPYEQYF. The CDR3 DNA sequence: TGTGCCAGCAGTCCACAGGGGGCAGTGCCCTACGAGCAGTACTTC. V gene TRBV12-3 or TRBV12-4 combines with J gene TRBJ2-7; TRBD1 matches at 9 bases. Germline trimming cut 5 bases from V and 2 bases from J; bases unmatched to any gene: 7. This CDR3 has 15 amino acids.

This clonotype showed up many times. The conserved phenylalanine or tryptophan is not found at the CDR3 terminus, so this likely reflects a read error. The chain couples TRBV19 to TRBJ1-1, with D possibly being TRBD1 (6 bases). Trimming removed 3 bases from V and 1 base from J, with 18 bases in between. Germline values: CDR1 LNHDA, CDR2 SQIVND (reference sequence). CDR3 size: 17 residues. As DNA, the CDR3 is TGTGCCAGTAGTATGTATGCGGGGGGCAGGCGGAACACTGAAGCTTTCCTT. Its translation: CASSMYAGGRRNTEAFL.

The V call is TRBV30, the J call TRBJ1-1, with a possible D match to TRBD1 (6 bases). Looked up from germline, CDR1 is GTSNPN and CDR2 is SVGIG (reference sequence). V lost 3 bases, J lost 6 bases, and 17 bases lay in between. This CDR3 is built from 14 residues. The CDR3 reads CAWRQTGRGSEAFF. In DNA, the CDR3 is TGTGCCTGGAGGCAGACAGGAAGGGGTTCTGAAGCTTTCTTT.

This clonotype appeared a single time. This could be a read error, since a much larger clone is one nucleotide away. The CDR3 here is CASSTGGGGVEAFF. The CDR3 region has the DNA TGTGCCAGTAGTACAGGGGGAGGGGGTGTTGAAGCTTTCTTT. The chain combines TRBV19 with TRBJ1-1, with TRBD1 identical over 7 bases. CDR1 and CDR2 from the germline V gene are LNHDA and SQIVND (reference sequence). The CDR3 contains 14 residues. V dropped 4 bases and J dropped 7; count of bases not matched to a gene: 9. Drawing the rest from reference TRBV19 and TRBJ1-1, the complete variable domain is DGGITQSPKYLFRKEGQNVTLSCEQNLNHDAMYWYRQDPGQGLRLIYYSQIVNDFQKGDIAEGYSVSREKKESFPLTVTSAQKNPTAFYLCASSTGGGGVEAFFGQGTRLTVV.

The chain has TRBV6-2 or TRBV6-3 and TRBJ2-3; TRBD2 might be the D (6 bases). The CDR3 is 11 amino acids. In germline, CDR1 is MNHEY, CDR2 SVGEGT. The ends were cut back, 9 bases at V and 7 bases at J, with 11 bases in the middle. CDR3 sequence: CARRGGYTQYF. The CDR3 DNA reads TGTGCCAGAAGGGGAGGATATACGCAGTATTTT.

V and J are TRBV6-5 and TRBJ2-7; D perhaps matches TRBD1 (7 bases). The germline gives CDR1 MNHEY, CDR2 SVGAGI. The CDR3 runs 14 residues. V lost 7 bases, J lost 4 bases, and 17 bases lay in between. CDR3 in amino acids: CASILGGGQYEQYF. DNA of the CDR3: TGTGCCAGCATTCTCGGAGGGGGCCAGTACGAGCAGTACTTC.

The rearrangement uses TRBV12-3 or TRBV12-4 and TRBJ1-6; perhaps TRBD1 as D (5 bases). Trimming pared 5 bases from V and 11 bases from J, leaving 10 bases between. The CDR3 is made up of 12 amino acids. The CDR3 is CASSPGGTPLHF. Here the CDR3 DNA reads TGTGCCAGCAGTCCTGGGGGAACACCCCTCCACTTT.

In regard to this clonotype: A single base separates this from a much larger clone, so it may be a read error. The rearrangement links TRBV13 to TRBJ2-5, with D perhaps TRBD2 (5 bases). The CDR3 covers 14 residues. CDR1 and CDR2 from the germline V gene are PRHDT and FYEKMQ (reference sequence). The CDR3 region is CASSSPEDQDTQYF. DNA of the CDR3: TGTGCCAGCAGCTCCCCGGAGGACCAAGATACCCAGTACTTC.

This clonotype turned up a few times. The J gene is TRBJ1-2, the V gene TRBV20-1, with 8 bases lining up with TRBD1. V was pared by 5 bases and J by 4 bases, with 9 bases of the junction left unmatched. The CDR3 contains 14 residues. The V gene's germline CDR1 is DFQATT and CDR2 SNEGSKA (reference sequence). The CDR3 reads CSAGRGQGIYGYTF. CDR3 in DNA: TGCAGTGCTGGCCGAGGACAGGGAATCTATGGCTACACCTTC.

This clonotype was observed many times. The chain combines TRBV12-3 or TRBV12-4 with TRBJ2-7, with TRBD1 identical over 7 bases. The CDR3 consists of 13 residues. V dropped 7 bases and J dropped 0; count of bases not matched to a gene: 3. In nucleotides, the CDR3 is TGTGCCAGCAAGCCAGGGGGCTCCTACGAGCAGTACTTC. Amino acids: CASKPGGSYEQYF.

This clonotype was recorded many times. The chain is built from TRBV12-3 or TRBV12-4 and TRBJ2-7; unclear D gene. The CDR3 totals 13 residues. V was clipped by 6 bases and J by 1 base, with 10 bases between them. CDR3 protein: CASSGSQSYEQYF. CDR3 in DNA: TGTGCCAGCAGCGGCAGCCAATCCTACGAGCAGTACTTC.